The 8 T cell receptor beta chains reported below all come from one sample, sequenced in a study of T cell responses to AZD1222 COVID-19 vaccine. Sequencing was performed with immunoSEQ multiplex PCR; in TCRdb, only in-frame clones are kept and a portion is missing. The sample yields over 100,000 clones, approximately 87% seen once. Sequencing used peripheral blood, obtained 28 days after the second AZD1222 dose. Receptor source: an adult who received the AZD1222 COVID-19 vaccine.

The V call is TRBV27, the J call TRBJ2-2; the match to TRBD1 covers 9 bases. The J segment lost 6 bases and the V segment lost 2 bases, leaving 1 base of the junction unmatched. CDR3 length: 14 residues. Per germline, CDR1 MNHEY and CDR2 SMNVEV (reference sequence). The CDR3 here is CASSLGTGPGELFF. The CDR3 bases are TGTGCCAGCAGTTTAGGGACAGGGCCCGGGGAGCTGTTTTTT.

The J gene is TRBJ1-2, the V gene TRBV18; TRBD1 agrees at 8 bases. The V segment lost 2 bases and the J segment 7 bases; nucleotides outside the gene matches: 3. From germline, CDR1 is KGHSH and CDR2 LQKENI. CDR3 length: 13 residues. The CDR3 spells CASSPSGGSGYTF. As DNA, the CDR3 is TGTGCCAGCTCACCATCAGGGGGCAGTGGCTACACCTTC.

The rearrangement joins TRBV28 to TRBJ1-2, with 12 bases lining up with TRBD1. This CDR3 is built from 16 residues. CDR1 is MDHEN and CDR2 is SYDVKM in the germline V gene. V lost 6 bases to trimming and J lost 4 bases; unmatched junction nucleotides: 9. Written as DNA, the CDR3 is TGTGCCAGCAGACCCGGGACAGGGGGCGCGGGCTATGGCTACACCTTC. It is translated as CASRPGTGGAGYGYTF.

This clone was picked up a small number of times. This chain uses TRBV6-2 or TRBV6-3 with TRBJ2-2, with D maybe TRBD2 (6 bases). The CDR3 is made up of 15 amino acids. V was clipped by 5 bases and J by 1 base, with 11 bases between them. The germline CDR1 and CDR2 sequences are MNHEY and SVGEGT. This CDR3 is CASSPRDWNTGELFF. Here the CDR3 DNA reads TGTGCCAGCAGTCCCCGGGACTGGAACACCGGGGAGCTGTTTTTT.

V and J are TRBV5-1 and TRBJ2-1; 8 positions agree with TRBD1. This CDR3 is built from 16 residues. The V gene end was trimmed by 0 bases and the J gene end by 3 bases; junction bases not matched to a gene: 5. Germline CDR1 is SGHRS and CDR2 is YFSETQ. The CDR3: CASSLGQGAIYNEQFF. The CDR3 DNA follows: TGCGCCAGCAGCTTGGGGCAGGGGGCGATCTACAATGAGCAGTTCTTC.

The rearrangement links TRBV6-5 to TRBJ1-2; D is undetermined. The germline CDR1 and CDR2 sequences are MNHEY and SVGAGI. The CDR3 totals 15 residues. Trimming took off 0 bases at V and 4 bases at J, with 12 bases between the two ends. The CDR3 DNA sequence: TGTGCCAGCAGTTACTCGGCTGGTGTTGCCTATGGCTACACCTTC. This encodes CASSYSAGVAYGYTF.

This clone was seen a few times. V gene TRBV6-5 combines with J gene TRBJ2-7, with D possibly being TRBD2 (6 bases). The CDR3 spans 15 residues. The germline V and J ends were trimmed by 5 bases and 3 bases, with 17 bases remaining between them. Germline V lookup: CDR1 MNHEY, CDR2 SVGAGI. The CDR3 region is CASSPYGTPRYEQYF. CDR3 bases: TGTGCCAGCAGTCCCTACGGGACTCCCCGCTACGAGCAGTACTTC.

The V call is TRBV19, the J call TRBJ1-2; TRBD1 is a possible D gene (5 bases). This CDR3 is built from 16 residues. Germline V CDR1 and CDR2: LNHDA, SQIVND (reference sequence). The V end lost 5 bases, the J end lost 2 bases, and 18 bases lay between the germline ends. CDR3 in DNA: TGTGCCAGTAGTGTGATTTCCGGGACGGTGAACTATGGCTACACCTTC. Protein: CASSVISGTVNYGYTF.